This T cell receptor beta chain was retrieved from a study of blood T cell repertoires in COVID-19. Study summary: In each case, the material was cDNA or gDNA derived from T cells, B-cell-depleted T cells, or PBMCs.

Here immunoSEQ multiplex PCR was the method, and the copy in TCRdb shows in-frame clones only, minus some. Here the sample spans roughly 110,000 clones, over 60% being singletons. Germline CDR1 is SGHNT and CDR2 is YENEEA. The CDR3 has 14 residues. V lost 1 base, J lost 0 bases, and 5 bases lay in between. The origin of this receptor is a man in his sixties or seventies with acute or convalescent COVID-19. Sequences were obtained from peripheral blood. The V gene is TRBV11-3, the J gene TRBJ2-3; D gene uncertain. CDR3 protein: CASSLGPSTDTQYF. The CDR3 DNA is TGTGCCAGCAGCTTAGGTCCTAGCACAGATACGCAGTATTTT.